A single sample is the source of the 4 T cell receptor beta chains below, sequenced in a study of technical replicates of blood from a handful of donors. TCRdb keeps only in-frame clones here, not all; method: immunoSEQ multiplex PCR. The sample shows about 83,000 clones, around 94% of them seen only once. Sequenced sample: T cells isolated from PBMCs. The receptor set was obtained from a human donor in good health.

This chain connects TRBV19 to TRBJ1-1, with D unclear. Trimming removed 3 bases from V and 0 bases from J, with 11 bases in between. Germline assignment: CDR1 LNHDA and CDR2 SQIVND (reference sequence). This CDR3 has 15 residues. CDR3 bases: TGTGCCAGTAGTATCGGGTCCATCTTGAACACTGAAGCTTTCTTT. Protein sequence: CASSIGSILNTEAFF.

V gene TRBV6-1 combines with J gene TRBJ1-3, with D possibly being TRBD1 (6 bases). Per the germline V gene, CDR1 is MNHNS and CDR2 is SASEGT. This CDR3 has 15 residues. V lost 8 bases to trimming and J lost 0 bases, with 14 bases between them. Here the CDR3 reads CASGPGDSSGNTIYF. CDR3 bases: TGTGCCAGCGGTCCAGGGGATAGCTCTGGAAACACCATATATTTT.

This chain connects TRBV10-1 to TRBJ2-7; the match to TRBD2 covers 9 bases. After removal of 7 bases from V and 3 bases from J, the junction contained 4 bases not matched to a gene. Germline values: CDR1 WNHNN, CDR2 SYGVQD (reference sequence). The CDR3 totals 13 residues. The CDR3 DNA is TGCGCCAGCATGGTAGCGGGAGACTACGAGCAGTACTTC. It specifies CASMVAGDYEQYF.

This sequence joins TRBV11-3 and TRBJ1-1, with D unclear. With 5 bases removed from V and 1 base from J, the gap between germline ends came to 17 bases. The CDR3 has 16 amino acids. Germline CDR1 SGHNT, CDR2 YENEEA. DNA for the CDR3: TGTGCCAGCAGCCCCCATCCTTGGGCTGCGAACACTGAAGCTTTCTTT. Amino acids: CASSPHPWAANTEAFF.